The entry below describes one T cell receptor (beta chain). The data belong to a study of blood T cell repertoires in COVID-19. Assay: immunoSEQ multiplex PCR; the TCRdb copy retains only in-frame clones and omits some. The sample records fewer than 500,000 clones, around 87% being singletons. This CDR3 comprises 16 residues. Trimming took 3 bases from V and 7 from J, leaving 22 bases between them. Germline V gene data show CDR1 as SGDLS and CDR2 as YYNGEE. The sample comprised PBMCs or T cells enriched from blood (not recorded which). This receptor was identified in a young man who had recovered from COVID-19. The chain joins TRBV9 to TRBJ1-2; D uncertain. DNA of the CDR3: TGTGCCAGCAGCGATCCGACGGGTGGCGAGAGGGCTGGCTACACCTTC. It translates to CASSDPTGGERAGYTF.